Each of the 32 T cell receptor beta chains below was sequenced from the same sample in a study of read filtering for tumor transcriptome and immune sequencing. From roughly 390 ng of RNA, a library with molecular barcoded alpha/delta and beta/gamma adaptors was made. A single record per CDR3 protein comes from TCRdb applying MiXCR to the reads. This table has 100,000 to 150,000 distinct CDR3 sequences, 10% to 15% appearing once. The sample was a population of CD138-negative cells sorted from bone marrow. The receptors stem from a donor at least 40 years old with multiple myeloma.

This clonotype has a count of ten or more. The chain uses TRBV7-9 and TRBJ2-7, with 7 bases that match TRBD2. This CDR3 is built from 11 residues. Per germline, CDR1 SEHNR and CDR2 FQNEAQ (reference sequence). V dropped 5 bases and J dropped 7; count of bases not matched to a gene: 2. CDR3 sequence: CASSQGGEQYF. The CDR3 region has the DNA TGTGCCAGCAGCCAGGGAGGGGAGCAGTACTTC.

This clonotype was seen repeatedly, ten times or more. The gene calls are TRBV6-5 and TRBJ2-1, with D unresolved. Germline-derived CDR1 and CDR2 are MNHEY and SVGAGI. Trimming took off 5 bases at V and 5 bases at J, with 19 bases between the two ends. The CDR3 spans 16 residues. CDR3 residues: CASSPSGYQRHNEQFF. CDR3 nucleotide sequence: TGTGCCAGCAGTCCCTCGGGCTATCAGAGACACAATGAGCAGTTCTTC.

This clonotype was picked up a small number of times. A read error may be the cause here, since a much bigger clone is one base away. J is TRBJ1-1 and V is TRBV20-1; possible D gene TRBD1, 5 bases. CDR3 length equals 15 residues. Germline V gene lookup returns CDR1 DFQATT and CDR2 SNEGSKA (reference sequence). CDR3 residues: CSARDPRGSHAEASF. DNA for the CDR3: TGCAGTGCTAGAGATCCCCGGGGGTCTCACGCTGAAGCTTCCTTT.

This clonotype has more than one count but fewer than ten. The chain employs TRBV20-1 and TRBJ2-5, with D uncertain. Germline lookup yields CDR1 DFQATT and CDR2 SNEGSKA (reference sequence). Trimming removed 6 bases from V and 1 base from J, with 9 bases in between. This CDR3 contains 12 residues. DNA for the CDR3: TGCAGTGCAAGGGAAATCCAAGAGACCCAGTACTTC. It codes for CSAREIQETQYF.

Note on this clonotype: An end of the junction differs from the germline gene, which may be a read error. The chain uses TRBV11-2 and TRBJ2-6; D is uncertain. Germline V gene data show CDR1 as SGHAT and CDR2 as FQNNGV. This CDR3 is 15 amino acids long. Written as DNA, the CDR3 is TGTGCCAGCAGTTCAAGGGATACTGGGGACAACGTCCTGACTTTC. It encodes CASSSRDTGDNVLTF.

At least ten counts were recorded for this clonotype. V usage is TRBV29-1 and J usage is TRBJ1-1; weak D call: TRBD1 (6 bases). CDR3 length equals 14 residues. V lost 6 bases and J 3 bases, leaving 17 bases between the germline ends. CDR1 and CDR2 (germline): SQVTM, ANQGSEA. Here the CDR3 DNA reads TGCAGCGTCCTCAGGGGACCTCGGCACACTGAAGCTTTCTTT. Encoded protein: CSVLRGPRHTEAFF.

This clonotype appeared a few times. The chain couples TRBV14 to TRBJ2-5; D gene ambiguous. The CDR3 contains 11 residues. In germline, CDR1 is SGHDN, CDR2 FVKESK. V was trimmed by 4 bases and J by 5 bases, leaving 5 bases between them. CDR3 sequence: CASSRTETQYF. CDR3 coding DNA: TGTGCCAGCAGCCGAACGGAGACCCAGTACTTC.

This clonotype was seen at least ten times. The DNA for the CDR3 is TGCAGTGCGCCCAGTGCGGGAGGACCAAACAATGAGCAGTTCTTC. Translating it yields CSAPSAGGPNNEQFF. V gene TRBV20-1 combines with J gene TRBJ2-1, with 8 bases matching TRBD2. From germline, CDR1 is DFQATT and CDR2 SNEGSKA (reference sequence). V was pared by 6 bases and J by 5 bases, with 12 bases of the junction left unmatched. The CDR3 has 15 residues.

This clonotype was seen many times. CDR3 in amino acids: CASSLGEGQGRQAGANTGELFF. The CDR3, as DNA: TGTGCCAGCAGCTTAGGCGAAGGACAGGGTCGTCAAGCGGGCGCGAACACCGGGGAGCTGTTTTTT. The V call is TRBV11-2, the J call TRBJ2-2, with 8 bases aligning to TRBD1. Germline CDR1 reads SGHAT; CDR2 reads FQNNGV. V dropped 1 base and J dropped 0; count of bases not matched to a gene: 19. The CDR3 runs to 22 residues. The complete variable domain, with remaining parts taken from reference TRBV11-2 and TRBJ2-2, reads EAGVAQSPRYKIIEKRQSVAFWCNPISGHATLYWYQQILGQGPKLLIQFQNNGVVDDSQLPKDRFSAERLKGVDSTLKIQPAKLEDSAVYLCASSLGEGQGRQAGANTGELFFGEGSRLTVL.

At least ten counts were recorded for this clonotype. This chain uses TRBV27 with TRBJ1-6, with D unresolved. The ends were cut back, 3 bases at V and 0 bases at J, with 9 bases in the middle. Germline assignment: CDR1 MNHEY and CDR2 SMNVEV (reference sequence). The CDR3 covers 16 residues. The CDR3 nucleotides read TGTGCCAGCAGTTTCGGACTAAGCTCCTATAATTCACCCCTCCACTTT. It yields the protein CASSFGLSSYNSPLHF.

This clonotype has ten or more counts. The rearrangement links TRBV5-1 to TRBJ2-7; perhaps TRBD1 as D (5 bases). V lost 3 bases to trimming and J lost 2 bases, with 12 bases between them. The CDR3 contains 14 residues. Looked up from germline, CDR1 is SGHRS and CDR2 is YFSETQ. CDR3 bases: TGCGCCAGCAGCTCTACAGGTTCCGCCTACGAGCAGTACTTC. It codes for CASSSTGSAYEQYF.

This clonotype was counted ten times or more. V usage is TRBV20-1 and J usage is TRBJ2-1, with 8 bases fitting TRBD2. The CDR3 is 16 residues long. Germline values: CDR1 DFQATT, CDR2 SNEGSKA (reference sequence). Trimming took 2 bases from V and 1 from J; bases not matched to a gene: 7. CDR3 in amino acids: CSARPGRGGSYNEQFF. In DNA, the CDR3 is TGCAGTGCTAGACCCGGGAGGGGAGGTTCCTACAATGAGCAGTTCTTC.

This clonotype was found many times. The chain carries TRBV20-1 and TRBJ2-3, with D possibly TRBD1 on 6 matching bases. V was cut by 3 bases and J by 4 bases, with 11 bases left in between. The CDR3 totals 13 residues. CDR1 and CDR2 from the germline V gene are DFQATT and SNEGSKA (reference sequence). The CDR3, as DNA: TGCAGTGCTAGTGAACAGGGCTCAGATACGCAGTATTTT. This sequence encodes CSASEQGSDTQYF.

J is TRBJ2-1 and V is TRBV20-1, with a possible D match to TRBD1 (5 bases). This CDR3 is 13 amino acids long. Germline V gene lookup returns CDR1 DFQATT and CDR2 SNEGSKA (reference sequence). V was pared by 1 base and J by 12 bases, with 16 bases between. CDR3 nucleotide sequence: TGCAGTGCTAGAGTTTCAGGGCGCGACTCGCAGTTCTTC. It translates to CSARVSGRDSQFF.

This clonotype was recorded many times. The rearrangement uses TRBV5-1 and TRBJ2-5, with TRBD1 matching 7 bases. The germline gives CDR1 SGHRS, CDR2 YFSETQ. Trimming at V came to 0 bases and at J to 4 bases, leaving 3 bases not matched to a gene. The CDR3 runs 14 residues. The CDR3 sequence: CASSLESGGETQYF. The CDR3 DNA reads TGCGCCAGCAGCTTGGAGTCAGGGGGAGAGACCCAGTACTTC.

At least ten counts were recorded for this clonotype. The CDR3 is CSASGTSKNIQYF. CDR3 sequence (DNA): TGCAGCGCCTCCGGGACTAGCAAAAACATTCAGTACTTC. V gene TRBV29-1 combines with J gene TRBJ2-4; 8 bases match TRBD2. CDR3 length equals 13 residues. CDR1 SQVTM and CDR2 ANQGSEA come from the germline V gene. The J segment lost 3 bases and the V segment lost 7 bases, leaving 5 bases of the junction unmatched.

Note on this clonotype: A read error is the likely source, as a far larger clone sits one nucleotide away. The CDR3 sequence is CASSASPRSIEKLFF. The CDR3 DNA reads TGTGCCAGCAGCGCGTCCCCGAGGTCTATCGAAAAACTGTTTTTT. The V call is TRBV7-9, the J call TRBJ1-4; D unresolved. Germline V lookup: CDR1 SEHNR, CDR2 FQNEAQ (reference sequence). The CDR3 has 15 residues. V gave up 5 bases and J gave up 8 bases, with 18 bases separating them.

For this clonotype: A read error is likely, as this CDR3 ends without the conserved phenylalanine or tryptophan. The chain joins TRBV12-3 or TRBV12-4 to TRBJ1-5; the D is unclear. Trimming left V 1 base short and J 6 bases short, with 7 bases between. This CDR3 region has 13 residues. The DNA for the CDR3 is TGTGCCAGCAGTTTAGGGCAGTCTCAGCCCCAGCATTCT. This encodes CASSLGQSQPQHS.

This clonotype was found many times. One end of the junction varies from germline; a read error may be responsible. The V gene is TRBV7-2, the J gene TRBJ2-1; 10 positions agree with TRBD2. The germline gives CDR1 SGHTA, CDR2 FQGNSA. The CDR3 has 15 residues. The CDR3 is CASSIAGGSYNEQFF. The CDR3 bases are TGTGCCAGCAGCATAGCGGGAGGCTCCTACAATGAGCAGTTCTTC.

This clonotype came up many times. V is TRBV20-1 and J is TRBJ2-3; TRBD2 matches at 9 bases. CDR3 length equals 16 residues. After removal of 2 bases from V and 1 base from J, the junction contained 7 bases not matched to a gene. Per germline, CDR1 DFQATT and CDR2 SNEGSKA (reference sequence). CDR3 nucleotides: TGCAGTGCTAGATCCCCTAAGCGGGAGGGCACAGATACGCAGTATTTT. This gives the protein CSARSPKREGTDTQYF.

J is TRBJ2-2 and V is TRBV7-8; 8 bases line up with TRBD2. Per the germline V gene, CDR1 is SGHVS and CDR2 is FQNEAQ. The CDR3 covers 17 residues. The V segment lost 5 bases and the J segment 4 bases; nucleotides outside the gene matches: 12. CDR3: CASSPEYRGGGTGELFF. CDR3 DNA: TGTGCCAGCAGCCCCGAGTATCGGGGGGGCGGCACCGGGGAGCTGTTTTTT.

For this clonotype: One junction end disagrees with the germline gene, perhaps due to a read error. V gene TRBV2 combines with J gene TRBJ2-7; no clear D gene. CDR3 length: 15 residues. The V gene's germline CDR1 is SNHLY and CDR2 FYNNEI. In DNA, the CDR3 is TGTGCCGGCAGTGAAGAGTTGGCTAGCTCCTACGAGCAGTACTTC. This sequence encodes CAGSEELASSYEQYF.

For the CDR3, the DNA is TGTGCCAGCAGCCTAGGACAGGTTAAAGATACGCAGTATTTT. Protein sequence: CASSLGQVKDTQYF. The chain combines TRBV5-4 with TRBJ2-3, with 7 bases fitting TRBD1. This CDR3 has 14 residues. CDR1 SGHNT and CDR2 YYREEE come from the germline V gene (reference sequence). Germline trimming cut 4 bases from V and 5 bases from J; bases unmatched to any gene: 7.

This clonotype showed up many times. The chain combines TRBV3-1 with TRBJ2-5; the D gene is possibly TRBD1 (5 bases). Germline assignment: CDR1 LGHDT and CDR2 YNNKEL (reference sequence). Trimming cost V 0 bases and J 5 bases, with 10 bases left between them. This CDR3 region has 14 residues. Written as DNA, the CDR3 is TGTGCCAGCAGCCAAGATTCAGGGCTGGAGACCCAGTACTTC. Translated, it gives CASSQDSGLETQYF.

This clonotype was counted many times. V gene TRBV5-1 combines with J gene TRBJ1-1; TRBD1 is a possible D gene (6 bases). This CDR3 contains 15 residues. V lost 0 bases to trimming and J lost 1 base, with 10 bases between them. The germline gives CDR1 SGHRS, CDR2 YFSETQ. CDR3 sequence: CASSLDGGQNTEAFF. The CDR3 bases are TGCGCCAGCAGCTTGGATGGGGGGCAGAACACTGAAGCTTTCTTT.

There are many counts of this clonotype. The V call is TRBV12-3 or TRBV12-4, the J call TRBJ1-4; unclear D gene. Trimming shortened V by 6 bases and J by 7 bases, and 15 bases separated the two germline ends. The length of the CDR3 is 14 residues. The CDR3 spells CASSLPGYGEKLFF. Written as DNA, the CDR3 is TGTGCCAGCAGCCTTCCCGGGTATGGTGAAAAACTGTTTTTT.

This clonotype was recorded a few times. The chain employs TRBV6-1 and TRBJ1-4, with D unclear. The germline gives CDR1 MNHNS, CDR2 SASEGT. The V and J ends lost 3 bases and 7 bases respectively, with 6 bases between them. This CDR3 region has 12 residues. CDR3 coding DNA: TGTGCCAGCAGTGACCTAGGTGAAAAACTGTTTTTT. This gives the protein CASSDLGEKLFF.

This clonotype was recorded many times. The rearrangement links TRBV7-9 to TRBJ2-5; D is unclear. There are 12 residues in the CDR3. Germline-derived CDR1 and CDR2 are SEHNR and FQNEAQ (reference sequence). Trimming pared 2 bases from V and 2 bases from J, leaving 3 bases between. For the CDR3, the DNA is TGTGCCAGCAGCTTAAATCAAGAGACCCAGTACTTC. Encoded protein: CASSLNQETQYF.

At least ten counts were recorded for this clonotype. The chain links TRBV29-1 to TRBJ1-1; unclear D gene. The germline V gene has CDR1 SQVTM and CDR2 ANQGSEA. Trimming left V 4 bases short and J 1 base short, with 7 bases between. CDR3 size: 12 residues. CDR3 amino acids: CSVGGGNTEAFF. The CDR3 DNA sequence: TGCAGCGTTGGAGGAGGGAACACTGAAGCTTTCTTT. Looking up the rest from reference TRBV29-1 and TRBJ1-1 gives the full variable domain: SAVISQKPSRDICQRGTSLTIQCQVDSQVTMMFWYRQQPGQSLTLIATANQGSEATYESGFVIDKFPISRPNLTFSTLTVSNMSPEDSSIYLCSVGGGNTEAFFGQGTRLTVV.

This clonotype has at least ten counts. The V gene is TRBV5-8, the J gene TRBJ1-5, with 10 bases identical to TRBD1. Germline V gene sequence: CDR1 SGHTS, CDR2 YDEGEE. Losses at the gene ends were 4 bases for V and 5 bases for J; bases not matched to a gene: 9. CDR3 length: 16 residues. This chain's CDR3 is CASSPHPGQGYQPQHF. The CDR3 region has the DNA TGTGCCAGCAGCCCCCACCCGGGACAGGGGTATCAGCCCCAGCATTTT. Drawing the rest from reference TRBV5-8 and TRBJ1-5, the complete variable domain is EAGVTQSPTHLIKTRGQQATLRCSPISGHTSVYWYQQALGLGLQFLLWYDEGEERNRGNFPPRFSGRQFPNYSSELNVNALELEDSALYLCASSPHPGQGYQPQHFGDGTRLSIL.

Many counts were recorded for this clonotype. The chain employs TRBV5-1 and TRBJ2-1, with D hard to call. Germline V gives CDR1 SGHRS, CDR2 YFSETQ. With 3 bases removed from V and 5 bases from J, the gap between germline ends came to 9 bases. CDR3 length: 13 amino acids. In DNA, the CDR3 is TGCGCCAGCAGCTCCCTCCTAAACAATGAGCAGTTCTTC. Its protein is CASSSLLNNEQFF.

In this sample, this clonotype turned up a few times. The V call is TRBV15, the J call TRBJ2-5; 10 positions match TRBD1. V lost 5 bases and J lost 2; bases outside the gene matches: 5. The germline V gene has CDR1 LNHNV and CDR2 YYDKDF (reference sequence). The CDR3 runs 15 residues. DNA of the CDR3: TGTGCCACCAGCGTTGGACAGGGGGTGCAAGAGACCCAGTACTTC. Amino acids: CATSVGQGVQETQYF. Filled out from reference TRBV15 and TRBJ2-5, the complete variable domain reads DAMVIQNPRYQVTQFGKPVTLSCSQTLNHNVMYWYQQKSSQAPKLLFHYYDKDFNNEADTPDNFQSRRPNTSFCFLDIRSPGLGDTAMYLCATSVGQGVQETQYFGPGTRLLVL.